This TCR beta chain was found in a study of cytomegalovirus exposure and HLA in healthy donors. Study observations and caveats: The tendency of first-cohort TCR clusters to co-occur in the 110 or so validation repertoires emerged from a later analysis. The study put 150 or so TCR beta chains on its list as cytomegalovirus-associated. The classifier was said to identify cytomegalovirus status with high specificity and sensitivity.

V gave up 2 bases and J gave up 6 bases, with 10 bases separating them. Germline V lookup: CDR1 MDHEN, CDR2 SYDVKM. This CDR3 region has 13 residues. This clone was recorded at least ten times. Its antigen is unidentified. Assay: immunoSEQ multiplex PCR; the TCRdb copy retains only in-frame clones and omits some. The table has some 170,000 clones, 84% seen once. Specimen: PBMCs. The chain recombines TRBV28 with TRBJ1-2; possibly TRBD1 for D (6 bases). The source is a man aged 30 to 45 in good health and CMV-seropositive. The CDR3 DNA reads TGTGCCAGCAGTTTAACAGGGCTGGATGGCTACACCTTC. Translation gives CASSLTGLDGYTF.